This T cell receptor beta chain was captured in a study of yellow fever vaccine responses in identical twins. Notes on the study in general: Each twin's T cell response to the vaccine was reported to look partly convergent and partly personalized.

The germline V gene has CDR1 SGHTA and CDR2 FQGTGA. Trimming stripped 0 bases from V and 0 bases from J, with 12 bases between. The CDR3 is 18 amino acids. TCRdb reprocessed the RT-PCR reads via MiXCR and lists one record per CDR3 protein. Of roughly 870 distinct CDR3 sequences detected, 81% appear once; the ten largest clones hold 35% to 50%. Points on this clonotype: The antigen is unknown.

This clonotype was sampled from a female donor who received the yellow fever vaccine. V usage is TRBV7-3 and J usage is TRBJ2-6; D tentatively reads TRBD1 or TRBD2 (5 bases each). The sample here was T cells from blood (PBMCs), unsorted or a sorted subset (not recorded which), taken before or after yellow fever vaccination (not recorded which). Here the CDR3 reads CASSLTGPESSGANVLTF. The CDR3 nucleotides read TGTGCCAGCAGCTTAACGGGACCGGAGAGCTCTGGGGCCAACGTCCTGACTTTC.